The 3 T cell receptor beta chains in this list originate from one sample, sequenced in a study of cytomegalovirus exposure and HLA in healthy donors. The PCR was carried out with 60 Vbeta primers and 13 Jbeta primers. Sequencing was performed with immunoSEQ multiplex PCR; in TCRdb, only in-frame clones are kept and a portion is missing. The data hold about 170,000 clones, with approximately 72% observed a single time. The sequenced sample was PBMCs. The receptor set was obtained from a man aged 40-49 years in good health and CMV-seropositive.

CDR3 bases: TGCGCCAGCAGTCAATCAAAGGCCCCCTCTCTCCGGGACTATCGCTCCTACGAGCAGTACTTC. Protein product: CASSQSKAPSLRDYRSYEQYF. The rearrangement links TRBV23-1 to TRBJ2-7, with 7 positions matching TRBD2. TRBV23-1 is identified as an open reading frame with a role that is uncertain. The CDR3 loop spans 21 amino acids. V lost 0 bases and J lost 0; bases outside the gene matches: 20.

The V gene is TRBV7-2, the J gene TRBJ1-6; 9 nucleotides align to TRBD1. CDR3 length equals 15 residues. J gave up 5 bases and V 5 bases, and 4 bases lay outside the gene matches. The germline gives CDR1 SGHTA, CDR2 FQGNSA. CDR3 protein: CASSPRQGDNSPLHF. The CDR3 DNA reads TGTGCCAGCAGCCCAAGACAGGGGGATAATTCACCCCTCCACTTT.

In its sample, this clone was seen once. This rearrangement joins TRBV19 to TRBJ2-4, with a possible D match to TRBD1 (5 bases). The CDR3 length is 14 residues. Trimming left V 1 base short and J 9 bases short, with 13 bases between. The germline V gene encodes CDR1 LNHDA and CDR2 SQIVND (reference sequence). The CDR3 sequence: CASSIGAGSVIQYF. The DNA for the CDR3 is TGTGCCAGTAGTATAGGAGCAGGGTCCGTCATTCAGTACTTC.